Shown below are 3 T cell receptor beta chains from a single sample sequenced in a study of OX40 agonist ivuxolimab in advanced cancers. Libraries were prepared by immunoSEQ multiplex PCR; TCRdb keeps only in-frame clonotypes and omits some of them. This sample carries tens of thousands of clones, 80% to 90% of them seen once, and the ten largest clones take more than 55%. The sample in question was CD4+ or CD8+ T cells sorted from blood, obtained in a trial of the OX40 agonist ivuxolimab. These receptors came from an adult with an advanced solid tumor such as melanoma, head and neck, liver or kidney cancer.

The rearrangement uses TRBV29-1 and TRBJ1-2, with unresolved D. The CDR3 covers 13 residues. Germline CDR1 is SQVTM and CDR2 is ANQGSEA. The V gene lost 4 bases and the J gene lost 1 base, with 10 bases spanning the gap. In DNA, the CDR3 is TGCAGCGTTGGGGTGGGAATTAACTATGGCTACACCTTC. It yields the protein CSVGVGINYGYTF.

The chain links TRBV5-5 to TRBJ1-5, with 7 bases fitting TRBD1. The germline V gene has CDR1 SGHKS and CDR2 YYEKEE (reference sequence). CDR3 length: 14 amino acids. Trimming at V came to 3 bases and at J to 6 bases, leaving 6 bases not matched to a gene. CDR3 bases: TGTGCCAGCAGCTCGTACTACAGGGGTCAGCCCCAGCATTTT. Encoded protein: CASSSYYRGQPQHF.

This clone was detected only once. CDR3 residues: CASSQHREGTDTQYF. Written as DNA, the CDR3 is TGTGCCAGCAGCCAGCACCGGGAGGGAACAGATACGCAGTATTTT. The chain has TRBV11-2 and TRBJ2-3, with 8 bases aligning to TRBD2. Germline CDR1 is SGHAT and CDR2 is FQNNGV. This CDR3 has 15 residues. Losses at the gene ends were 5 bases for V and 3 bases for J; bases not matched to a gene: 7. The full variable domain, its missing parts supplied by reference TRBV11-2 and TRBJ2-3, is EAGVAQSPRYKIIEKRQSVAFWCNPISGHATLYWYQQILGQGPKLLIQFQNNGVVDDSQLPKDRFSAERLKGVDSTLKIQPAKLEDSAVYLCASSQHREGTDTQYFGPGTRLTVL.